These 32 T cell receptor beta chains originate from one sample sequenced in a study of T cells in narcolepsy. TCRdb keeps only in-frame clones here, not all; method: immunoSEQ multiplex PCR. Of some 30,000 clones in the sample, roughly 86% were seen once. Input material: memory (CD45RA-) CD4+ T cells from blood. The receptor source for this set is a human donor in good health.

V is TRBV9 and J is TRBJ1-1; D may be TRBD1 (6 bases). Trimming left V 2 bases short and J 1 base short, with 9 bases between. Germline V CDR1 and CDR2: SGDLS, YYNGEE. The CDR3 extends over 14 amino acids. CDR3 residues: CASSVGQTNTEAFF. The CDR3 DNA is TGTGCCAGCAGCGTCGGACAGACGAACACTGAAGCTTTCTTT.

This chain uses TRBV28 with TRBJ2-7, with a possible D match to TRBD1 (6 bases). The CDR3 contains 16 residues. V dropped 3 bases and J dropped 0 bases, with 15 bases sitting between them. Germline values: CDR1 MDHEN, CDR2 SYDVKM. CDR3 sequence (DNA): TGTGCCAGCAGTTTGCCCGGACAGAGGGACTCCTACGAGCAGTACTTC. Its translation: CASSLPGQRDSYEQYF.

The chain joins TRBV5-6 to TRBJ1-1; D gene uncertain. Germline-derived CDR1 and CDR2 are SGHDT and YYEEEE. The CDR3 extends over 12 amino acids. The ends were cut back, 1 base at V and 8 bases at J, with 9 bases in the middle. CDR3 in amino acids: CASSLSSREAFF. CDR3 coding DNA: TGTGCCAGCAGCTTGAGCTCCAGAGAAGCTTTCTTT.

The chain combines TRBV19 with TRBJ1-2, with TRBD1 matching over 8 bases. Unmatched junction bases numbered 19, after V lost 7 bases and J lost 6 bases. From germline, CDR1 is LNHDA and CDR2 SQIVND (reference sequence). The CDR3 totals 17 residues. CDR3 DNA: TGTGCCAGTACCCCTATTCCCTTTAGGGCAGGGGGCGATGGCTACACCTTC. Protein product: CASTPIPFRAGGDGYTF.

The chain combines TRBV18 with TRBJ1-3; D not certain. Germline CDR1 reads KGHSH; CDR2 reads LQKENI. CDR3 length equals 14 residues. V lost 7 bases and J lost 1, with 11 bases in between. The CDR3 reads CASFGLLSGNTIYF. The CDR3 nucleotides are TGTGCCAGCTTCGGGCTCTTGTCTGGAAACACCATATATTTT.

This chain uses TRBV19 with TRBJ1-5; D is possibly TRBD1 (6 bases). Germline CDR1 and CDR2: LNHDA and SQIVND (reference sequence). The CDR3 is 17 amino acids. Trimming took 6 bases from V and 0 from J, leaving 18 bases between them. In nucleotides, the CDR3 is TGTGCCAGTAGAGGGGGTACAACGGTTTATAGCAATCAGCCCCAGCATTTT. Encoded protein: CASRGGTTVYSNQPQHF. The full variable domain, with the rest looked up from reference TRBV19 and TRBJ1-5, is DGGITQSPKYLFRKEGQNVTLSCEQNLNHDAMYWYRQDPGQGLRLIYYSQIVNDFQKGDIAEGYSVSREKKESFPLTVTSAQKNPTAFYLCASRGGTTVYSNQPQHFGDGTRLSIL.

This clone appeared once. This sequence joins TRBV28 and TRBJ2-3; TRBD2 might be the D (5 bases). V gave up 10 bases and J gave up 0 bases, with 17 bases separating them. CDR1 is MDHEN and CDR2 is SYDVKM in the germline V gene. This CDR3 has 15 residues. In DNA form, the CDR3 reads TGTGCCACCCATTCAACGGGGTTAAGCACAGATACGCAGTATTTT. It translates to CATHSTGLSTDTQYF.

V and J are TRBV6-5 and TRBJ2-1; 9 positions match TRBD2. Germline loops: CDR1 MNHEY, CDR2 SVGAGI. V gave up 6 bases and J gave up 5 bases; unmatched junction bases: 5. The CDR3 extends over 14 amino acids. CDR3 coding DNA: TGTGCCAGCAGGGCGGGACTAGCCAACAATGAGCAGTTCTTC. It specifies CASRAGLANNEQFF.

The chain employs TRBV7-3 and TRBJ1-1, with unresolved D. CDR1 is SGHTA and CDR2 is FQGTGA in the germline V gene. This CDR3 has 14 residues. V dropped 1 base and J dropped 5 bases, with 11 bases sitting between them. The CDR3 is CASSLMSVGTEAFF. The CDR3, as DNA: TGTGCCAGCAGCTTAATGTCGGTGGGAACTGAAGCTTTCTTT.

The CDR3 protein is CASSQGPFNEQFF. CDR3 in DNA: TGTGCCAGCAGCCAAGGACCTTTTAATGAGCAGTTCTTC. V and J are TRBV14 and TRBJ2-1; D is ambiguous. Germline assignment: CDR1 SGHDN and CDR2 FVKESK. The CDR3 totals 13 residues. Trimming pared 1 base from V and 7 bases from J, leaving 8 bases between.

The chain is built from TRBV28 and TRBJ2-7, with D perhaps assigned TRBD1 or TRBD2 (7 bases each). Germline CDR1 MDHEN, CDR2 SYDVKM. The CDR3 contains 15 residues. With 3 bases removed from V and 3 bases from J, the gap between germline ends came to 15 bases. For the CDR3, the DNA is TGTGCCAGCAGTTTTGGCCAGGGGGGGAACTACGAGCAGTACTTC. This translates into CASSFGQGGNYEQYF.

J is TRBJ1-1 and V is TRBV11-2; D may be TRBD1 (5 bases). With 1 base removed from V and 5 bases from J, the gap between germline ends came to 11 bases. The CDR3 is made up of 14 amino acids. Per germline, CDR1 SGHAT and CDR2 FQNNGV. This chain's CDR3 is CASSLAEGMTEAFF. In nucleotides, the CDR3 is TGTGCCAGCAGCTTAGCGGAGGGGATGACTGAAGCTTTCTTT.

In this sample, this clone turned up once. V and J are TRBV28 and TRBJ1-1; 7 nucleotides align to TRBD1. From germline, CDR1 is MDHEN and CDR2 SYDVKM. J lost 7 bases, V lost 2 bases, and 16 bases had no gene match. The CDR3 covers 17 residues. The DNA for the CDR3 is TGTGCCAGCAGTTTACCTGTATTTACCACAGGGGCGCGTGAAGCTTTCTTT. It codes for CASSLPVFTTGAREAFF.

The V call is TRBV11-1, the J call TRBJ2-7; 8 bases are a match to TRBD1. The CDR3 runs 14 residues. Germline trimming cut 2 bases from V and 3 bases from J; bases unmatched to any gene: 3. Germline-derived CDR1 and CDR2 are SGHAT and FQDESV (reference sequence). The CDR3 protein is CASSLTGGSYEQYF. The DNA of the CDR3 is TGTGCCAGCAGCTTAACAGGGGGGAGCTACGAGCAGTACTTC.

The rearrangement uses TRBV7-2 and TRBJ2-1; D perhaps matches TRBD2 (6 bases). Trimming pared 8 bases from V and 1 base from J, leaving 12 bases between. Germline V gene lookup returns CDR1 SGHTA and CDR2 FQGNSA. The CDR3 covers 14 residues. The CDR3 protein is CASAVGGSYNEQFF. The CDR3 DNA sequence: TGTGCCAGCGCCGTGGGAGGTTCCTACAATGAGCAGTTCTTC.

This clone has a handful of counts. The J gene is TRBJ1-1, the V gene TRBV5-4; no firm D call. The CDR3 contains 14 residues. Germline V lookup: CDR1 SGHNT, CDR2 YYREEE (reference sequence). Trimming stripped 0 bases from V and 1 base from J, with 7 bases between. The CDR3 is CASSLGSWNTEAFF. CDR3 nucleotides: TGTGCCAGCAGCTTGGGGTCATGGAACACTGAAGCTTTCTTT.

The CDR3 sequence: CASSKGDASSYNSPLHF. The CDR3 nucleotides read TGTGCCAGCAGCAAAGGAGACGCGAGCTCCTATAATTCACCCCTCCACTTT. The V and J genes are TRBV21-1 and TRBJ1-6. TRBV21-1 represents a pseudogene. This CDR3 has 17 amino acids.

Details on this clone: Other DNA sequences within the sample encode an identical CDR3. The chain uses TRBV18 and TRBJ1-2; weak D call: TRBD1 (5 bases). V shed 0 bases and J shed 8 bases, with 10 bases lying between them. The CDR3 loop spans 13 amino acids. Germline-derived CDR1 and CDR2 are KGHSH and LQKENI. The CDR3 sequence: CASSPPGRDGYTF. CDR3 bases: TGTGCCAGCTCACCACCGGGACGGGACGGCTACACCTTC. The full variable domain, its missing parts supplied by reference TRBV18 and TRBJ1-2, is NAGVMQNPRHLVRRRGQEARLRCSPMKGHSHVYWYRQLPEEGLKFMVYLQKENIIDESGMPKERFSAEFPKEGPSILRIQQVVRGDSAAYFCASSPPGRDGYTFGSGTRLTVV.

This sequence joins TRBV5-1 and TRBJ2-1; 11 bases agree with TRBD2. Trimming cost V 6 bases and J 3 bases; bases outside gene matches: 2. This CDR3 has 14 amino acids. Germline V gives CDR1 SGHRS, CDR2 YFSETQ. The CDR3 spells CASTTSGGYNEQFF. The CDR3 nucleotides read TGCGCCAGCACCACTAGCGGGGGCTACAATGAGCAGTTCTTC. The full variable domain, with the rest looked up from reference TRBV5-1 and TRBJ2-1, is KAGVTQTPRYLIKTRGQQVTLSCSPISGHRSVSWYQQTPGQGLQFLFEYFSETQRNKGNFPGRFSGRQFSNSRSEMNVSTLELGDSALYLCASTTSGGYNEQFFGPGTRLTVL.

The chain recombines TRBV5-1 with TRBJ1-6, with a tentative D call TRBD1 (5 bases). This CDR3 has 13 amino acids. The V gene lost 3 bases and the J gene lost 9 bases, with 10 bases spanning the gap. Germline V gives CDR1 SGHRS, CDR2 YFSETQ. The CDR3 bases are TGCGCCAGCAGCTATGAGACAGCTTCACCCCTCCACTTT. This encodes CASSYETASPLHF. The full variable domain, completed using reference TRBV5-1 and TRBJ1-6, is KAGVTQTPRYLIKTRGQQVTLSCSPISGHRSVSWYQQTPGQGLQFLFEYFSETQRNKGNFPGRFSGRQFSNSRSEMNVSTLELGDSALYLCASSYETASPLHFGNGTRLTVT.

V is TRBV12-5 and J is TRBJ2-3, with D maybe TRBD1 (5 bases). The germline V gene encodes CDR1 LGHNT and CDR2 FRNRAP. V lost 0 bases and J 10 bases, leaving 8 bases between the germline ends. The CDR3 is 12 residues long. CDR3 amino acids: CASGLVQEPQYF. DNA for the CDR3: TGTGCTAGTGGTTTGGTACAGGAACCGCAGTATTTT.

V gene TRBV5-1 combines with J gene TRBJ1-1; D possibly corresponds to TRBD1 (5 bases). Trimming took off 4 bases at V and 4 bases at J, with 14 bases between the two ends. This CDR3 spans 14 amino acids. Germline lookup yields CDR1 SGHRS and CDR2 YFSETQ. For the CDR3, the DNA is TGCGCCAGCAGCCTCACGACGGGGACCACTGAAGCTTTCTTT. This gives the protein CASSLTTGTTEAFF. Combining the CDR3 with reference TRBV5-1 and TRBJ1-1 gives the whole variable domain KAGVTQTPRYLIKTRGQQVTLSCSPISGHRSVSWYQQTPGQGLQFLFEYFSETQRNKGNFPGRFSGRQFSNSRSEMNVSTLELGDSALYLCASSLTTGTTEAFFGQGTRLTVV.

The genes are TRBV19 and TRBJ1-5, with TRBD1 as a possible D gene (5 bases). CDR3 length: 16 residues. The V end lost 1 base, the J end lost 2 bases, and 12 bases lay between the germline ends. CDR1 LNHDA and CDR2 SQIVND come from the germline V gene (reference sequence). This CDR3 is CASSIAGQGRNQPQHF. The CDR3 bases are TGTGCCAGTAGTATAGCGGGCCAGGGCCGCAATCAGCCCCAGCATTTT.

J is TRBJ2-1 and V is TRBV7-9; 7 nucleotides match TRBD1. Losses at the gene ends were 5 bases for V and 7 bases for J; bases not matched to a gene: 11. This CDR3 comprises 15 residues. Germline CDR1 reads SEHNR; CDR2 reads FQNEAQ (reference sequence). The CDR3 loop is CASSPGGFDTNEQFF. The DNA of the CDR3 is TGTGCCAGCAGCCCAGGGGGTTTTGATACTAATGAGCAGTTCTTC.

V usage is TRBV5-1 and J usage is TRBJ1-2; D call uncertain. This CDR3 has 14 amino acids. Between the trimmed V and J ends, which lost 4 bases and 0 bases, there was a span of 10 bases. The germline V gene has CDR1 SGHRS and CDR2 YFSETQ. CDR3 sequence reads: CASSPPTANYGYTF. DNA of the CDR3: TGCGCCAGCAGCCCTCCGACGGCTAACTATGGCTACACCTTC.

The chain joins TRBV7-3 to TRBJ2-4; TRBD1 might be the D (5 bases). The CDR3 totals 17 residues. Germline lookup yields CDR1 SGHTA and CDR2 FQGTGA. The germline V and J ends were trimmed by 1 base and 3 bases, with 16 bases remaining between them. The CDR3 DNA sequence: TGTGCCAGCAGCTTAAAGGACGGACACAGGCTCAAAAACATTCAGTACTTC. Its translation is CASSLKDGHRLKNIQYF.

The rearrangement joins TRBV7-6 to TRBJ2-3; either TRBD1 or TRBD2 may fit D (5 bases each). The CDR3 consists of 16 residues. Trimming removed 1 base at V and 0 bases at J, with 11 bases between. Germline CDR1 is SGHVS and CDR2 is FNYEAQ. For the CDR3, the DNA is TGTGCCAGCAGCTTAGTGGTCGGGGCTAGCACAGATACGCAGTATTTT. Amino acids: CASSLVVGASTDTQYF. The full variable domain, completed using reference TRBV7-6 and TRBJ2-3, is GAGVSQSPRYKVTKRGQDVALRCDPISGHVSLYWYRQALGQGPEFLTYFNYEAQQDKSGLPNDRFSAERPEGSISTLTIQRTEQRDSAMYRCASSLVVGASTDTQYFGPGTRLTVL.

The chain employs TRBV6-1 and TRBJ2-3; TRBD1 agrees at 10 bases. The length of the CDR3 is 15 residues. With V trimmed by 6 bases and J by 5 bases, 8 bases remained unmatched. Germline CDR1 MNHNS, CDR2 SASEGT. The CDR3 DNA follows: TGTGCCAGCAGATCCGGGACAGGGGCAGGAGATACGCAGTATTTT. This gives the protein CASRSGTGAGDTQYF.

This sequence joins TRBV5-1 and TRBJ2-1; tentatively, D is TRBD1 (6 bases). The germline CDR1 and CDR2 sequences are SGHRS and YFSETQ. The V end lost 1 base, the J end lost 4 bases, and 18 bases lay between the germline ends. This CDR3 is 17 amino acids long. CDR3 residues: CASSLTGSGRGYNEQFF. CDR3 coding DNA: TGCGCCAGCAGCTTGACAGGGTCGGGTAGGGGTTACAATGAGCAGTTCTTC. The variable domain in full, with the rest retrieved from reference TRBV5-1 and TRBJ2-1, is KAGVTQTPRYLIKTRGQQVTLSCSPISGHRSVSWYQQTPGQGLQFLFEYFSETQRNKGNFPGRFSGRQFSNSRSEMNVSTLELGDSALYLCASSLTGSGRGYNEQFFGPGTRLTVL.

This chain joins TRBV19 and TRBJ2-1; D might be TRBD2 (5 bases). V shed 1 base and J shed 4 bases, with 8 bases lying between them. This CDR3 region has 14 residues. CDR1 and CDR2 (germline): LNHDA, SQIVND (reference sequence). The CDR3 sequence is CASSIAGNYNEQFF. The DNA for the CDR3 is TGTGCCAGTAGTATAGCCGGGAATTACAATGAGCAGTTCTTC.

This clone is a singleton in its sample. The chain employs TRBV6-1 and TRBJ1-1; weak D call: TRBD1 (5 bases). CDR1 and CDR2 (germline): MNHNS, SASEGT. Trimming pared 3 bases from V and 5 bases from J, leaving 16 bases between. The CDR3 sequence is 15 residues long. CDR3 bases: TGTGCCAGCAGTGAGACGGGGCTTGGGAAAACTGAAGCTTTCTTT. Amino acid sequence: CASSETGLGKTEAFF.

The chain joins TRBV20-1 to TRBJ2-7; no firm D call. The CDR3 totals 11 residues. Germline V gene lookup returns CDR1 DFQATT and CDR2 SNEGSKA (reference sequence). V was pared by 3 bases and J by 9 bases, with 12 bases between. CDR3 amino acids: CSASPQEMQYF. CDR3 in DNA: TGCAGTGCTAGTCCCCAGGAGATGCAGTACTTC.